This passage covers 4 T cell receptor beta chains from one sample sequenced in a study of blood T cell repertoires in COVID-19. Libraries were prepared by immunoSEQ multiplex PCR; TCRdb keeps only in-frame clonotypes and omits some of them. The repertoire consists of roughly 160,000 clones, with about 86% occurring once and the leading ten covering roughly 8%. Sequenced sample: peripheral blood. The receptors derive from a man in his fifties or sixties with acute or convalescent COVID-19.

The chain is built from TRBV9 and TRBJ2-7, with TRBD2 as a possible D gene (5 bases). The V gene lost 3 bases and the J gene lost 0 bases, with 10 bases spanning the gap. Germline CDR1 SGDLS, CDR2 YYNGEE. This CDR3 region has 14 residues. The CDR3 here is CASSGYSGSYEQYF. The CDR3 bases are TGTGCCAGCAGCGGGTACAGCGGCTCCTACGAGCAGTACTTC.

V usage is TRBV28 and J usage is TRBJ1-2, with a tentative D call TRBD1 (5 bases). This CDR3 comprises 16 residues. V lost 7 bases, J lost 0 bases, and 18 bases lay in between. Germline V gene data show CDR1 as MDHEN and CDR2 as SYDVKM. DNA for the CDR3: TGTGCCAGCAACCTCCAAAGGGGTCCTTCTAACTATGGCTACACCTTC. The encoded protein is CASNLQRGPSNYGYTF.

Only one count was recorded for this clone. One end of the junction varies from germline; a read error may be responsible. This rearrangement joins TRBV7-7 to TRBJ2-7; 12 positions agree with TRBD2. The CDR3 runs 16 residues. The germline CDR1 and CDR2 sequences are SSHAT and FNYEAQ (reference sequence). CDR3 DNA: TGTGCTAGCAGCCCGAGACTAGCGGGGGACCTCTACGAGCAGTACTTC. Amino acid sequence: CASSPRLAGDLYEQYF.

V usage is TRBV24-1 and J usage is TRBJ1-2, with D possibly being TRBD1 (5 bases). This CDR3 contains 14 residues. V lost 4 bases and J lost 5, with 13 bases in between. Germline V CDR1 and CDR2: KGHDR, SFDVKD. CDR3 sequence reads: CATSDPGRGYGYTF. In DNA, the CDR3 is TGTGCCACCAGTGACCCCGGCCGGGGGTATGGCTACACCTTC.